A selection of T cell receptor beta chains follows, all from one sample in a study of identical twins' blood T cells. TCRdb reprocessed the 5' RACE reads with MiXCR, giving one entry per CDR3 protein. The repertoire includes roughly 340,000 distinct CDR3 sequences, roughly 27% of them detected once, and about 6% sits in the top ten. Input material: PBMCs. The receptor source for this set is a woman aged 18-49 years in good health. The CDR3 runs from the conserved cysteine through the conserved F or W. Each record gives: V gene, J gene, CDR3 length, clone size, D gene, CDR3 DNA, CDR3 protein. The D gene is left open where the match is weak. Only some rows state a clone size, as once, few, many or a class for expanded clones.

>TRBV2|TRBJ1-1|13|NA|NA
TGTGCCACCAAGGGTGTGGTGAGCACTGAAGCTTTCTTT
CATKGVVSTEAFF
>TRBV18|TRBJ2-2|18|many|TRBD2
TGTGCCAGCTCACCCCGACTAGCGGGAGGTACTTTCGGCGGGGAGCTGTTTTTT
CASSPRLAGGTFGGELFF
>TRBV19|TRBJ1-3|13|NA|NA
TGTGCCAGTAGTCGCAGCTCGTGGAACACCATATATTTT
CASSRSSWNTIYF
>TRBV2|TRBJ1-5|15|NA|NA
TGTGCCAGCACCGGACTGCCCAATAGTAATCAGCCCCAGCATTTT
CASTGLPNSNQPQHF
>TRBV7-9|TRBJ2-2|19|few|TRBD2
TGTGCCAGCAGCTACGCCCCTTTCGCGGGGGGCCCTTCTACCGGGGAGCTGTTTTTT
CASSYAPFAGGPSTGELFF
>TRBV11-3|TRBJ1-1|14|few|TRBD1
TGTGCCAGCAGCCGGACAGGTATGAACACTGAAGCTTTCTTT
CASSRTGMNTEAFF
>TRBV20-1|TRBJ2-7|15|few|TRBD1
TGCAGTGCTAGAGACGCTCTGGACAGGGGTCTCTTTGGGTACTTC
CSARDALDRGLFGYF
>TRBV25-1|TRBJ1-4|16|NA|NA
TGTGCCAGCAGTGAAGGGCATCACTCCCCAAATGAAAAACTGTTTTTT
CASSEGHHSPNEKLFF
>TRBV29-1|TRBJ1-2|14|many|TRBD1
TGCAGCGTTGACTCAGGGGGCCAAAACTATGGCTACACCTTC
CSVDSGGQNYGYTF
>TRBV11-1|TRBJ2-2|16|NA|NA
TGTGCCAGCAGCGGGGACTCGGGACAGAGCACCGGGGAGCTGTTTTTT
CASSGDSGQSTGELFF
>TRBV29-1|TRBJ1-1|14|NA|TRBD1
TGCAGCGTTTCTCAGGGGGCGGTGAACACTGAAGCTTTCTTT
CSVSQGAVNTEAFF
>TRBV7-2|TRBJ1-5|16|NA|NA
TGTGCCAGCAGCTTATCGGATCGCAGGGGCGCCCAGCCCCAGCATTTT
CASSLSDRRGAQPQHF
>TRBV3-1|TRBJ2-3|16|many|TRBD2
TGTGCCAGCAGCCTTCGGACTAGCGGGGATCAAGATACGCAGTATTTT
CASSLRTSGDQDTQYF
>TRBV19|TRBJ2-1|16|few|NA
TGTGCCAGTAGTATAGATCGATGGCGGGCGTACAATGAGCAGTTCTTC
CASSIDRWRAYNEQFF
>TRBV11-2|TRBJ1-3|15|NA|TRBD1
TGTGCCAGCGCTACGGGACAGCCGTCTGGAAACACCATATATTTT
CASATGQPSGNTIYF
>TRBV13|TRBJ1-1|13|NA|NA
TGTGCCAGCAGCCCGCGGGAGAACACTGAAGCTTTCTTT
CASSPRENTEAFF
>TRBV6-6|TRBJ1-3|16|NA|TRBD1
TGTGCCACCTCCCGGGACCTTCGAGGGGGCGAAAACCCCATATATTTT
CATSRDLRGGENPIYF
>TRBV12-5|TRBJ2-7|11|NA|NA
TGTGCTAGTGGTTTGTTGTACGAGCAGTACTTC
CASGLLYEQYF
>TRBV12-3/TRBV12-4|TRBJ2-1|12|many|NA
TGTGCCAGCAGCCCCGTGGGGAATGAGCAGTTCTTC
CASSPVGNEQFF
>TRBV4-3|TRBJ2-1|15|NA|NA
TGCGCCAGCAGCCAAGTCATGGCGCAGGGCAATGAGCAGTTCTTC
CASSQVMAQGNEQFF
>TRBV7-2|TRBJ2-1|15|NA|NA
TGTGCCAGCAGCTTAGAGGCAGGTCCCTACAATGAGCAGTTCTTC
CASSLEAGPYNEQFF
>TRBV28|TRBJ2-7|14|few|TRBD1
TGTGCCAGCAGTCCTTCGGACAGGGTTGGGGAGCAGTACTTC
CASSPSDRVGEQYF
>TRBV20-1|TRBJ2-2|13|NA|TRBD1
TGCAGTGCTAGGGACAGGGAGACCGGGGAGCTGTTTTTT
CSARDRETGELFF
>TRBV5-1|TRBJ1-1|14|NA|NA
TGCGCCAGCAGCTTTTTTGAAGGGGACACTGAAGCTTTGTTT
CASSFFEGDTEALF
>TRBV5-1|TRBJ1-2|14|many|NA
TGCGCCAGCAGACCCAGACCGGCTGGCTATGGCTACACCTTC
CASRPRPAGYGYTF
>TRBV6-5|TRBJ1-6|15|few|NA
TGTGCCAGCAGAGAGTCCGGGACATTCTCTTCACCCCTCCACTTT
CASRESGTFSSPLHF
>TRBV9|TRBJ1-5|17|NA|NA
TGTGCCAGCAGCGTAGGGGCAGACGCTTATAGCAATCAGCCCCAGCATTTT
CASSVGADAYSNQPQHF